The T cell receptor (beta chain) under discussion was sequenced for a study of T cell responses to AZD1222 COVID-19 vaccine. A single count supports this clone. The repertoire was sequenced with immunoSEQ multiplex PCR; TCRdb's copy has only in-frame clones and lacks some. In the table there are approximately 130,000 clones, roughly 92% of which are singletons. The CDR3 contains 14 residues. Trimming removed 5 bases at V and 9 bases at J, with 17 bases between. The germline V gene has CDR1 MNHEY and CDR2 SMNVEV (reference sequence). This sample comprised peripheral blood, obtained 28 days after the second AZD1222 dose. This sequence was found in an adult who received the AZD1222 COVID-19 vaccine. The chain joins TRBV27 to TRBJ2-1; possible D gene TRBD2, 7 bases. The CDR3 spells CASSQPQGRGEQFF. Written as DNA, the CDR3 is TGTGCCAGCAGTCAACCTCAGGGGAGGGGTGAGCAGTTCTTC.